A selection of T cell receptor beta chains follows, all from one sample in a study of blood T cell repertoires in COVID-19. Method: immunoSEQ multiplex PCR; TCRdb's copy keeps in-frame clones and lacks some. The sample contains under 200,000 clones, 80% to 85% of which appear only once. The sample comprised peripheral blood. The receptor set was obtained from a woman aged 70-85 years with COVID-19, enrolled during active disease. The CDR3 runs from the conserved cysteine through the conserved F or W. A D gene is named only where the DNA matches it firmly. Clone size is shown for a subset of rows, as once, few, many or a class of expanded clone.

d_gene	v_gene	abundance	j_gene	CDR3aa	CDR3nt
TRBD1	TRBV6-5	.	TRBJ1-2	CASRRGQGFYGYTF	TGTGCCAGCAGACGCGGACAGGGGTTCTATGGCTACACCTTC
TRBD2	TRBV11-3	.	TRBJ2-3	CASSSSSGSSDTQYF	TGTGCCAGCAGCTCGAGTAGCGGGAGTTCAGATACGCAGTATTTT
.	TRBV29-1	.	TRBJ2-7	CSPEGLYEQYF	TGCAGCCCCGAGGGACTTTACGAGCAGTACTTC
TRBD1	TRBV30	once	TRBJ1-1	CAWSAGQGDTEAFF	TGTGCCTGGAGTGCCGGACAGGGGGACACTGAAGCTTTCTTT
.	TRBV2	.	TRBJ1-5	CASRWNRNQPQHF	TGTGCCAGCAGGTGGAACAGGAATCAGCCCCAGCATTTT
TRBD2	TRBV3-1/TRBV3-2	.	TRBJ2-5	CASSQDFLAGGPGTQYF	TGTGCCAGCAGCCAAGATTTCCTAGCGGGGGGACCGGGGACCCAGTACTTC
TRBD1	TRBV5-5	.	TRBJ1-6	CASSLGSTGGVSPLHF	TGTGCCAGCAGCTTGGGGTCTACAGGGGGTGTATCACCCCTCCACTTT
.	TRBV18	few	TRBJ1-5	CASSPLPGKPQHF	TGTGCCAGCTCACCCTTGCCCGGGAAGCCCCAGCATTTT
.	TRBV5-5	.	TRBJ1-6	CASSLIVTINSPLHF	TGTGCCAGCAGCTTGATTGTGACAATTAATTCACCCCTCCACTTT
.	TRBV11-2	.	TRBJ2-7	CASSLDHRMTYEQYF	TGTGCCAGCAGCTTAGACCACAGGATGACCTACGAGCAGTACTTC
.	TRBV6-5	.	TRBJ2-5	CASSYETYSSRYF	TGTGCCAGCAGTTACGAGACTTACTCTTCACGCTACTTC
.	TRBV13	few	TRBJ1-1	CASSPRGGGETEAFF	TGTGCCAGCAGCCCCCGTGGGGGGGGCGAAACTGAAGCTTTCTTT
.	TRBV2	.	TRBJ2-5	CASSEASPRETQYF	TGTGCCAGCAGTGAAGCTAGCCCTCGAGAGACCCAGTACTTC
TRBD1	TRBV5-4	.	TRBJ1-1	CASSSRRTGSTEAFF	TGTGCCAGCAGCTCACGAAGGACAGGGAGCACTGAAGCTTTCTTT
.	TRBV19	.	TRBJ1-2	CASRPGQAGLIGYTF	TGTGCCAGTAGACCGGGACAAGCAGGCCTGATAGGCTACACCTTC
TRBD2	TRBV24-1	.	TRBJ2-2	CATSDAVAGTSGRVRTGELFF	TGTGCCACCAGTGATGCGGTCGCTGGGACTAGCGGGAGGGTCAGGACCGGGGAGCTGTTTTTT
.	TRBV2	.	TRBJ2-2	CASREDRNTGELFF	TGTGCCAGCAGAGAGGACAGGAACACCGGGGAGCTGTTTTTT
.	TRBV20-1	.	TRBJ2-7	CSVQGGNEQYF	TGCAGTGTTCAGGGGGGAAATGAGCAGTACTTC
.	TRBV9	.	TRBJ2-1	CASSVPDNEQFF	TGTGCCAGCAGCGTCCCTGACAATGAGCAGTTCTTC
.	TRBV5-1	.	TRBJ2-3	CASSYLVTDTQYF	TGCGCCAGCAGCTATCTAGTCACAGATACGCAGTATTTT
.	TRBV6-5	.	TRBJ1-1	CASSISSGATEAFF	TGTGCCAGCAGTATCAGTAGTGGGGCCACTGAAGCTTTCTTT
.	TRBV28	.	TRBJ1-1	CASSPPGTSTEAFF	TGTGCCAGCAGCCCCCCCGGTACGAGCACTGAAGCTTTCTTT
.	TRBV7-6	.	TRBJ2-7	CASSAGSYEQYF	TGTGCCAGCAGCGCCGGCTCCTACGAGCAGTACTTC
.	TRBV6-5	.	TRBJ2-5	CASSPGGRSETQYF	TGTGCCAGCAGCCCCGGGGGGCGCTCGGAGACCCAGTACTTC
.	TRBV7-2	.	TRBJ2-7	CASSPGGRGKEQYF	TGTGCCAGCAGCCCTGGGGGGAGGGGGAAAGAGCAGTACTTC
.	TRBV28	.	TRBJ1-2	CASSASGGRGYTF	TGTGCCAGCAGCGCGTCCGGGGGACGGGGCTACACCTTC
TRBD2	TRBV5-1	.	TRBJ2-7	CASSLAGTSGREQYF	TGCGCCAGCAGCTTAGCCGGGACTAGCGGGAGAGAGCAGTACTTC
TRBD1	TRBV5-1	.	TRBJ2-2	CASSLAQGANTGELFF	TGCGCCAGCAGCTTGGCCCAGGGGGCGAACACCGGGGAGCTGTTTTTT
.	TRBV6-6	.	TRBJ1-1	CASRPTGKTNTEAFF	TGTGCCAGCAGACCGACCGGGAAAACGAACACTGAAGCTTTCTTT
TRBD2	TRBV5-1	.	TRBJ2-2	CASSLEGLADTGELFF	TGCGCCAGCAGCTTGGAGGGACTAGCGGACACCGGGGAGCTGTTTTTT
TRBD1	TRBV4-1	few	TRBJ1-2	CASSQETGGLWGYTF	TGCGCCAGCAGCCAAGAGACAGGGGGACTTTGGGGCTACACCTTC
.	TRBV5-6	.	TRBJ1-3	CASSLGTVGNTIYF	TGTGCCAGCAGCTTGGGCACAGTCGGAAACACCATATATTTT
TRBD2	TRBV6-6	.	TRBJ2-1	CASRTSGRADEQFF	TGTGCCAGCAGGACTAGCGGGAGGGCCGATGAGCAGTTCTTC
TRBD2	TRBV19	.	TRBJ2-3	CASSIRGGTDTQYF	TGTGCCAGTAGTATACGGGGGGGGACAGATACGCAGTATTTT
.	TRBV24-1	.	TRBJ1-5	CATSDRGPSNQPQHF	TGTGCCACCAGTGACAGGGGTCCTAGCAATCAGCCCCAGCATTTT
.	TRBV9	.	TRBJ1-5	CASSVGQSNQPQHF	TGTGCCAGCAGCGTAGGACAGTCTAATCAGCCCCAGCATTTT
.	TRBV19	.	TRBJ1-2	CASSIDRFNYGYTF	TGTGCCAGTAGTATAGACAGGTTTAACTATGGCTACACCTTC
.	TRBV21-1	.	TRBJ1-3	CASRTGETGNTIYF	TGTGCCAGCAGGACAGGGGAGACCGGAAACACCATATATTTT
TRBD1	TRBV29-1	.	TRBJ1-1	CSVEGGHTGGVGTEAFF	TGCAGCGTTGAGGGGGGACACACAGGGGGGGTGGGCACTGAAGCTTTCTTT
.	TRBV2	once	TRBJ2-1	CASATLRGLGNEQFF	TGTGCCAGCGCCACCCTCAGGGGTCTAGGGAATGAGCAGTTCTTC
.	TRBV5-3	.	TRBJ1-1	CARSHWGVGYTEAFF	TGTGCCAGAAGCCACTGGGGGGTCGGGTACACTGAAGCTTTCTTT
TRBD1	TRBV2	.	TRBJ2-1	CASRGTGNNEQFF	TGTGCCAGCAGAGGGACAGGGAACAATGAGCAGTTCTTC
.	TRBV18	.	TRBJ1-1	CASSGNSGNTEAFF	TGTGCCAGCTCAGGAAACAGTGGGAACACTGAAGCTTTCTTT
.	TRBV28	few	TRBJ1-1	CASSLEEGTGAFF	TGTGCCAGCAGTTTGGAGGAGGGGACGGGAGCTTTCTTT
.	TRBV5-6	.	TRBJ2-3	CASSPGVTSDTQYF	TGTGCCAGCAGCCCGGGGGTGACCTCAGATACGCAGTATTTT
TRBD1	TRBV12-3/TRBV12-4	.	TRBJ2-3	CASSIRGDTQYF	TGTGCCAGCAGTATCAGGGGGGATACGCAGTATTTT
.	TRBV5-6	.	TRBJ1-1	CASSLRAPRAEAFF	TGTGCCAGCAGCTTGCGAGCCCCACGGGCTGAAGCTTTCTTT
.	TRBV6-4	.	TRBJ1-1	CASSDADYLNTEAFF	TGTGCCAGCAGTGATGCAGACTATTTGAACACTGAAGCTTTCTTT
.	TRBV21-1	.	TRBJ2-6	CASSAQGSGANVLTF	TGTGCCAGCAGCGCACAGGGCTCTGGGGCCAACGTCCTGACTTTC
.	TRBV27	once	TRBJ1-3	CASSPSVDSGGNTIYF	TGTGCCAGCAGTCCCTCCGTTGACTCGGGGGGAAACACCATATATTTT